This T cell receptor beta chain was obtained from a study of blood T cell repertoires in COVID-19. This CDR3 comprises 17 residues. Germline CDR1 and CDR2: SEHNR and FQNEAQ (reference sequence). Deletions cut 2 bases from V and 1 base from J, with 12 bases between. Profiling relied on immunoSEQ multiplex PCR, and the TCRdb table lists in-frame clones only, not all of them. The sample carries 250,000 to 400,000 clones, about 90% recorded once. The TCR originated in a young woman with COVID-19, enrolled during active disease. The chain carries TRBV7-9 and TRBJ2-6, with D hard to call. The specimen was peripheral blood. CDR3 bases: TGTGCCAGCAGCTTACACAGTAGACCTTCTGGGGCCAACGTCCTGACTTTC. This codes for CASSLHSRPSGANVLTF.